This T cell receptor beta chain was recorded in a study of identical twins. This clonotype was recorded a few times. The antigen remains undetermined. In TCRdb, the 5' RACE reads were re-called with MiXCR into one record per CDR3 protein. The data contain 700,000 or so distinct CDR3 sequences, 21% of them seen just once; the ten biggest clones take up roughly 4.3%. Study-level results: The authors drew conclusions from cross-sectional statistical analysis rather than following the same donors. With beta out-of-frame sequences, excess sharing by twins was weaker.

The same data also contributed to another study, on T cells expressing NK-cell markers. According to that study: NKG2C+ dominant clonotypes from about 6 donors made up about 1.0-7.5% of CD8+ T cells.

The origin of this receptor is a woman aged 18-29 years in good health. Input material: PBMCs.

The CDR3 region is CSAVDTRNTEAFF. Here the CDR3 DNA reads TGCAGTGCCGTGGACACACGAAACACTGAAGCTTTCTTT. V gene TRBV20-1 combines with J gene TRBJ1-1, with D tentatively TRBD1 (5 bases). V lost 6 bases to trimming and J lost 2 bases, with 13 bases between them. Germline assignment: CDR1 DFQATT and CDR2 SNEGSKA (reference sequence). CDR3 length equals 13 residues.